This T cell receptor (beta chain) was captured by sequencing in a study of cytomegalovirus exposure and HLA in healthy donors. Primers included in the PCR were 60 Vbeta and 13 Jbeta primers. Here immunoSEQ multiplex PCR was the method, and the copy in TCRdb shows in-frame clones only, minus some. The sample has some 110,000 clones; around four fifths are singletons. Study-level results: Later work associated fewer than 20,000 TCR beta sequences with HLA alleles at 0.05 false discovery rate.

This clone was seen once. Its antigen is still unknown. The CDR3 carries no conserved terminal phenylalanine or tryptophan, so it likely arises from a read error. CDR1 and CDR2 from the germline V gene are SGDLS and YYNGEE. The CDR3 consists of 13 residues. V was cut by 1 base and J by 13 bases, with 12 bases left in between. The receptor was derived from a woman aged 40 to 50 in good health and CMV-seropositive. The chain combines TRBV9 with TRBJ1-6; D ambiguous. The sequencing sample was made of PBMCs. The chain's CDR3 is CASSVTPTLPLHL. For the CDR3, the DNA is TGTGCCAGCAGCGTAACCCCAACTCTCCCCCTCCACCTT.